This T cell receptor (beta chain) was sequenced during a study of cytotoxic CD8 clonotypes in ibrutinib-treated CLL. Study overall: Each sample contained, on average, about 250,000 productive templates and about 88,000 productive rearrangements.

Germline assignment: CDR1 KGHSY and CDR2 FQNENV. V was clipped by 6 bases and J by 0 bases; unmatched bases: 8. The CDR3 runs to 17 residues. Depth targeted 1 in 200,000 to 1 in 1 million T cells, averaging approximately 9.9x coverage per clonotype. Profiling relied on immunoSEQ multiplex PCR, and the TCRdb table lists in-frame clones only, not all of them. The data show about 76,000 clones, just over 85% seen once. Frozen-stored PBMCs produced approximately 2 micrograms of genomic DNA for TCR beta libraries. The material sequenced was PBMCs, taken before ibrutinib treatment. This chain links TRBV16 with TRBJ2-4, with TRBD2 matching 10 bases. The TCR comes from a human donor with chronic lymphocytic leukemia. CDR3 bases: TGTGCCAGCAGTTACAGGACTAGCGGACTAGCCAAAAACATTCAGTACTTC. It specifies CASSYRTSGLAKNIQYF.